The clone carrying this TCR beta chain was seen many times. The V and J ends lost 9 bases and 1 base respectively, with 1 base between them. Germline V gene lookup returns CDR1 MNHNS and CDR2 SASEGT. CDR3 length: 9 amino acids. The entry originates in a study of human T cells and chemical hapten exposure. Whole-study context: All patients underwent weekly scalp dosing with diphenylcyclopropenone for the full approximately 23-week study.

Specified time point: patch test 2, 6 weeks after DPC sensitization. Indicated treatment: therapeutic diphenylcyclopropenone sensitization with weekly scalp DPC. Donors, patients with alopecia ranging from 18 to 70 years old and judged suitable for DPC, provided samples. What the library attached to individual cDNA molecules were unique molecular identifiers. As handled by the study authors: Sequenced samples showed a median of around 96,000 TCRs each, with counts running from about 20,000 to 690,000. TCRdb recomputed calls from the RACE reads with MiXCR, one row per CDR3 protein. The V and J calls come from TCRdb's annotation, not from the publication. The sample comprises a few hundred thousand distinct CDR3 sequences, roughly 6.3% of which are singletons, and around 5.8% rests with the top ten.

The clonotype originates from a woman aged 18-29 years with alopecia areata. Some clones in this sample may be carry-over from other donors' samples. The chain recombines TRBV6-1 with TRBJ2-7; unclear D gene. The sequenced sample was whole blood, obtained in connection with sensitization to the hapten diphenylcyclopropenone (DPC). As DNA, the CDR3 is TGTGCCAGTTCCTACGAGCAGTACTTC. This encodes CASSYEQYF.